The TCR beta chain under discussion was sequenced for a study of vaccination and CD4 T cells after COVID-19 (dated 2022 in TCRdb). In terms of the full investigation: Every convalescent patient had a positive nasal swab PCR test for SARS-CoV-2, with mild disease in roughly ten patients and severe disease in one. Six males and four females were included in the convalescent cohort, with two Hispanic individuals, seven Caucasians, two Asians and one multiracial person represented. Each participant got two doses of either the Pfizer-BioNTech BNT162b2 vaccine (n=8) or the Moderna mRNA-1273 vaccine (n=2). Post-COVID blood samples from convalescent patients were collected a median of about 110 days after diagnosis, with a range of roughly 35 to 170 days. Post-vaccine blood samples were collected a median of about 72 days after the second vaccine dose, ranging from roughly 13 to 241 days. The cultures were stimulated with overlapping spike peptide pools from SARS-CoV-2 and from the common cold coronaviruses HCoV-NL63, HCoV-OC43 and HCoV-229E. In control cultures, a CEFX viral epitope pool was used as positive control, an HIV-1 Nef peptide pool was used as negative control, or no peptide was added. In over 8 COVID-19 convalescent patients and a handful of infection-naive healthy vaccine recipients, researchers compared the spike-specific CD4+ TCR repertoire from before mRNA vaccination with the repertoire from after. Broader findings and caveats from the paper: Of the vaccine-specific clones found in convalescent patients, nearly all (304 of 307) were mono-reactive for SARS-CoV-2 spike instead of being cross-reactive with common cold coronaviruses. The median count of SARS-CoV-2-reactive clonotypes went up from 21 after infection to 30 to 40 after vaccination, although the change was not significant. Among the post-vaccine SARS-CoV-2-reactive clones in convalescent patients, a median around 86% showed up only after vaccination, which suggests vaccine-specific priming. The study included relatively few convalescent patients and did not analyze early timepoints after natural infection.

To prepare the library, PCR was applied. TCR sequencing of DNA from cultured CD4+ T cells used the Oncomine TCR Beta short-read assay at the Johns Hopkins FTIC core. The QIAamp micro DNA kit was used to extract genomic DNA from the cultured CD4+ T cells. The Oncomine TCR Beta libraries from cultured CD4+ T cells were pooled using unique dual indexes and then sequenced on an Illumina iSeq 100. The authors' analysis ran thus. Non-productive sequences were removed, and CDR3s not starting with C, not ending with F or W, or shorter than 7 amino acids were discarded. The MANAFEST web application was used to identify antigen-specific clonotypes by comparing peptide-stimulated wells against reference wells and other culture wells. For a clone to be called positive, the clone needed an FDR below 0.05, an odds ratio above 5, and a productive frequency above 0.1% in at least two of three replicate wells. A clonotype counted as cross-reactive if it showed significant expansion both in the SARS-CoV-2 spike wells and in at least one common cold coronavirus spike condition. Levenshtein distances (stringdist) and unrooted phylogenetic trees (ape) in R version 3.6.1 were used to assess CDR3 homology. Using fastp trimming at Q25 and MiXCR clonotype assembly, TCRdb reanalyzed the public sequencing data and kept in-frame beta chains. One record per CDR3 amino acid sequence lists the most common genes and DNA. These V and J calls rely on TCRdb rather than the paper's analysis. The sample profile shows some 7,000 distinct CDR3 sequences; around 42% of them were found once. The top ten hold approximately 20% of the sample.

The treatment or condition label for this specimen denotes: approximately 9-day PBMC culture with coronavirus spike peptide pools or control peptides (ViraFEST assay). The ViraFEST assay, used in the study, expanded antigen-specific T cells with peptide pools and then identified the expanded clonotypes through TCR sequencing. Positive SARS-CoV-2 PCR tests in the convalescent patients dated from March to December 2020, before Alpha, Beta and Delta variants emerged in the United States. PBMCs were cultured at around 2.2 million per well in IMDM supplemented with roughly 5.2% human AB serum and roughly 10 IU/ml IL-2, with approximately 10 ug/ml peptide pools added. Half of the culture medium was replaced with fresh IL-2-containing medium on days 3 and 7. After 10 days of culture, CD4+ T cells were isolated by negative selection using the EasySep CD4+ T cell isolation kit. Ficoll-Paque Plus gradient centrifugation was used to isolate PBMCs from whole blood, and the isolated PBMCs were then either used fresh or cryopreserved at -140C. Each culture condition was generally run in triplicate wells.

Within its sample, this clonotype is large (0.1 to 1%). Its antigen is currently not known. No clone much larger than this one lies a single base away; base qualities are absent. V is shortened by 4 bases, J by 7 bases, and the region joining them spans 13 bases. From the cysteine through the phenylalanine, the CDR3 covers 15 amino acids. The read is trimmed to its CDR3 DNA, 45 bases read in frame from base 1. CDR1 and CDR2, per the germline V gene, are KGHDR and SFDVKD. Source material: CD4+ T cells from blood, cultured in vitro. The TCR sequence derives from a human donor who had recovered from COVID-19. This sequence uses TRBV24-1 and TRBJ1-6, and possibly TRBD1, on 5 matching bases. DNA sequence: TGTGCCACCAGTGAGGGGGGATTCGGGAATTCACCCCTCCACTTT. Translation gives CATSEGGFGNSPLHF.